The clone carrying this TCR beta chain was counted between two and nine times. Its antigen is not known. V dropped 3 bases and J dropped 1 base, with 7 bases sitting between them. Germline-derived CDR1 and CDR2 are SGHNT and YYREEE (reference sequence). The CDR3 sequence is 14 residues long. The entry originates in a study of human T cells and chemical hapten exposure. Study as a whole: Donors were sensitized with 2% DPC on the upper inner arm. Small differences in pooled library volume mainly drove the variation in TCR yields per sample. Findings of the study overall: TCRs at a frequency above 1 in 1000 stayed unchanged with DPC sensitization.

The time point is: patch test 1, 2 weeks after DPC sensitization. The sample's treatment: therapeutic diphenylcyclopropenone sensitization with weekly scalp DPC. Individual cDNA molecules each carried unique molecular identifiers attached by the library. TCRdb reprocessed the RACE reads via MiXCR and lists one record per CDR3 protein. The profile shows 75,000 to 90,000 distinct CDR3 sequences, under 13% of them singletons. The sequenced sample was whole blood, obtained in connection with sensitization to the hapten diphenylcyclopropenone (DPC). The chain carries TRBV5-4 and TRBJ2-2; D is perhaps TRBD1 (5 bases). This clonotype was sampled from a woman between 50 and 59 years old with alopecia areata. Some clones in this sample may be carry-over from other donors' samples. The CDR3: CASSWTLNTGELFF. The CDR3 nucleotides are TGTGCCAGCAGCTGGACATTGAACACCGGGGAGCTGTTTTTT.